In this sample, the clone carrying this T cell receptor (beta chain) turned up once. Its antigen is not identified. The sample originates from a study of cytomegalovirus exposure and HLA in healthy donors. General observations from the study: Later analysis showed most CMV-associated TCR beta chains appearing HLA-restricted. In a later analysis, compared with equally common non-associated chains, HLA-associated beta chains were more expanded. Available immune exposure information covered CMV serostatus only.

Primers for the PCR totalled 60 Vbeta and 13 Jbeta. TCRdb's table, derived via immunoSEQ multiplex PCR, lists solely in-frame clones and lacks some. The sample lists approximately 170,000 clones; 55% to 65% were seen once. This receptor was taken from a man in his forties or fifties in good health and CMV-seronegative. Sequencing was performed on PBMCs.

CDR3: CASRDGQGGDETQYF. The DNA for the CDR3 is TGTGCCAGCAGGGACGGACAGGGTGGGGATGAGACCCAGTACTTC. The chain is built from TRBV2 and TRBJ2-5; 8 bases fit TRBD1. CDR1 SNHLY and CDR2 FYNNEI come from the germline V gene. V was pared by 6 bases and J by 5 bases, with 11 bases of the junction left unmatched. The CDR3 contains 15 residues.